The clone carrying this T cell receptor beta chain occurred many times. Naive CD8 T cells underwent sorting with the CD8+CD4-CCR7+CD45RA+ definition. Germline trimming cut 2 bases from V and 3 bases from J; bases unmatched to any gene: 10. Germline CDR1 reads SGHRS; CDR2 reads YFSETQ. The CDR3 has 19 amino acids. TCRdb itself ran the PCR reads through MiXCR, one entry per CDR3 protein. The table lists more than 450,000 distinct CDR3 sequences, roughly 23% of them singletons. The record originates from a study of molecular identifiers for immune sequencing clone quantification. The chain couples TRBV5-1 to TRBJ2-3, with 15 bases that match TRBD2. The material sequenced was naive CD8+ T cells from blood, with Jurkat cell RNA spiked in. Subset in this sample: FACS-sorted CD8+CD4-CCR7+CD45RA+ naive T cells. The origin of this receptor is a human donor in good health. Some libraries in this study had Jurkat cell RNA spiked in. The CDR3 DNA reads TGCGCCAGCAGCTTAAACCCAGGACTAGCGGGAGGGAAGACAGATACGCAGTATTTT. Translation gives CASSLNPGLAGGKTDTQYF.